The clone carrying this T cell receptor beta chain showed up just once. This sample is part of a study of control samples from healthy donors and cancer patients. The data were produced by immunoSEQ multiplex PCR, yet TCRdb's version contains in-frame clones alone and is incomplete. Of roughly 120,000 clones listed, more than 85% are singletons. The sequence was obtained from a young woman in good health. The sequenced sample consisted of blood.

The CDR3, as DNA: TGTGCCAGCAGCTTGGTTCGGAACATGAACACTGAAGCTTTCTTT. Its translation: CASSLVRNMNTEAFF. The V gene is TRBV5-5, the J gene TRBJ1-1; D is unresolved. The length of the CDR3 is 15 residues. V was clipped by 0 bases and J by 0 bases, with 9 bases between them. CDR1 SGHKS and CDR2 YYEKEE come from the germline V gene (reference sequence).